This is a list of T cell receptor beta chains from one sample in a study of metastatic and nonmetastatic thyroid tumors. TCRdb re-analyzed the PCR reads using MiXCR. Of over 40,000 clones listed, about an eighth are singletons. Sequencing used blood. These receptors were obtained from a female donor with papillary thyroid cancer or a benign thyroid nodule (not recorded which). Some clones in this sample may be carry-over from other donors' samples. Each CDR3 is given with its conserved first and last residue. The order of the fields is clone size, V gene, J gene, D gene, CDR3 protein, CDR3 DNA. The D gene is left open where the match is weak. Size values are once, few and many counts, or a class for expanded clones, and some rows have none.

clone_size: many; v_call: TRBV7-9; j_call: TRBJ2-5; d_call: -; cdr3_aa: CASSSPTRPQETQYF; cdr3_nt: TGTGCCAGCAGCTCTCCGACCCGACCACAAGAGACCCAGTACTTC
clone_size: medium-sized; v_call: TRBV28; j_call: TRBJ1-1; d_call: TRBD1; cdr3_aa: CASTAPGGKADTEAFF; cdr3_nt: TGTGCCAGCACCGCACCAGGGGGCAAGGCGGACACTGAAGCTTTCTTT
clone_size: many; v_call: TRBV27; j_call: TRBJ1-3; d_call: TRBD1; cdr3_aa: CASSLSSQYDRAVSGNTIYF; cdr3_nt: TGTGCCAGCAGTTTATCGAGCCAATACGACAGGGCCGTCTCTGGAAACACCATATATTTT
clone_size: many; v_call: TRBV27; j_call: TRBJ2-1; d_call: -; cdr3_aa: CASSRQGMSVYNEQFF; cdr3_nt: TGTGCCAGCAGTAGGCAGGGAATGAGCGTCTACAATGAGCAGTTCTTC
clone_size: -; v_call: TRBV5-1; j_call: TRBJ2-7; d_call: TRBD1; cdr3_aa: CASSLSRDRNYEQYF; cdr3_nt: TGCGCCAGCAGCTTGTCCCGGGACAGGAACTACGAGCAGTACTTC
clone_size: many; v_call: TRBV12-3/TRBV12-4; j_call: TRBJ1-2; d_call: TRBD1; cdr3_aa: CASSTRQGGHGYTF; cdr3_nt: TGTGCCAGCAGTACCCGACAGGGGGGCCACGGCTACACCTTC
clone_size: many; v_call: TRBV11-1; j_call: TRBJ2-2; d_call: TRBD2; cdr3_aa: CASSLVKRLAVTGELFF; cdr3_nt: TGTGCCAGCAGCTTAGTTAAGAGACTAGCGGTCACCGGGGAGCTGTTTTTT
clone_size: many; v_call: TRBV19; j_call: TRBJ2-7; d_call: -; cdr3_aa: CASSIQITAGSSYEQYF; cdr3_nt: TGTGCCAGTAGTATCCAAATTACAGCGGGTTCCTCCTACGAGCAGTACTTC
clone_size: -; v_call: TRBV5-1; j_call: TRBJ1-6; d_call: TRBD1; cdr3_aa: CASSPWDRDPYNSPLHF; cdr3_nt: TGCGCCAGCAGCCCCTGGGACAGGGACCCCTATAATTCACCCCTCCACTTT
clone_size: many; v_call: TRBV11-3; j_call: TRBJ2-3; d_call: -; cdr3_aa: CASSYGRGTDTQYF; cdr3_nt: TGTGCCAGCAGCTATGGACGGGGCACAGATACGCAGTATTTT
clone_size: many; v_call: TRBV5-1; j_call: TRBJ2-1; d_call: TRBD2; cdr3_aa: CASSSPGLAGSLYNEQFF; cdr3_nt: TGCGCCAGCAGCTCACCGGGACTAGCGGGATCCCTTTACAATGAGCAGTTCTTC
clone_size: many; v_call: TRBV7-2; j_call: TRBJ1-1; d_call: -; cdr3_aa: CASSLGFEAFF; cdr3_nt: TGTGCCAGCAGCTTAGGTTTTGAAGCTTTCTTT
clone_size: many; v_call: TRBV7-2; j_call: TRBJ1-6; d_call: -; cdr3_aa: CASSLPSSPLHF; cdr3_nt: TGTGCCAGCAGCTTACCAAGTTCACCCCTCCACTTT
clone_size: many; v_call: TRBV6-1; j_call: TRBJ2-1; d_call: -; cdr3_aa: CASSSTGSSYNEQFF; cdr3_nt: TGTGCCAGCAGCTCCACAGGGAGCTCCTACAATGAGCAGTTCTTC
clone_size: many; v_call: TRBV7-2; j_call: TRBJ2-7; d_call: TRBD2; cdr3_aa: CASSFYSAGGTYEQYF; cdr3_nt: TGTGCCAGCAGCTTTTATTCAGCGGGAGGGACCTACGAGCAGTACTTC
clone_size: many; v_call: TRBV6-4; j_call: TRBJ1-5; d_call: TRBD1; cdr3_aa: CARHRQGAFNQPQHF; cdr3_nt: TGTGCCCGGCATCGACAGGGGGCGTTCAATCAGCCCCAGCATTTT
clone_size: many; v_call: TRBV5-1; j_call: TRBJ2-7; d_call: TRBD2; cdr3_aa: CASSGTGGRAWSYEQYF; cdr3_nt: TGCGCCAGCAGCGGGACGGGCGGGAGGGCCTGGAGCTACGAGCAGTACTTC
clone_size: few; v_call: TRBV27; j_call: TRBJ2-7; d_call: -; cdr3_aa: CASRIGQGGISPYEQYF; cdr3_nt: TGTGCCAGCAGAATAGGACAGGGAGGGATCTCGCCCTACGAGCAGTACTTC
clone_size: many; v_call: TRBV16; j_call: TRBJ2-5; d_call: -; cdr3_aa: CASSQIRAEETQYF; cdr3_nt: TGTGCCAGCAGCCAAATCAGGGCCGAGGAGACCCAGTACTTC
clone_size: -; v_call: TRBV3-1; j_call: TRBJ1-1; d_call: -; cdr3_aa: CASSQETGNTEAFF; cdr3_nt: TGTGCCAGCAGCCAAGAGACAGGGAACACTGAAGCTTTCTTT
clone_size: few; v_call: TRBV6-4; j_call: TRBJ2-6; d_call: -; cdr3_aa: CASSDGGSGANVLTF; cdr3_nt: TGTGCCAGCAGTGACGGGGGGTCTGGGGCCAACGTCCTGACTTTC
clone_size: many; v_call: TRBV7-9; j_call: TRBJ2-5; d_call: -; cdr3_aa: CASSFERGSETQYF; cdr3_nt: TGTGCCAGCAGCTTTGAAAGGGGGTCCGAGACCCAGTACTTC
clone_size: many; v_call: TRBV7-8; j_call: TRBJ2-3; d_call: -; cdr3_aa: CASSLGIWGDTDTQYF; cdr3_nt: TGTGCCAGCAGCTTAGGGATTTGGGGTGACACAGATACGCAGTATTTT
clone_size: many; v_call: TRBV20-1; j_call: TRBJ1-5; d_call: -; cdr3_aa: CSAKRSGNQPQHF; cdr3_nt: TGCAGTGCTAAAAGGTCGGGCAATCAGCCCCAGCATTTT
clone_size: many; v_call: TRBV6-1; j_call: TRBJ2-1; d_call: -; cdr3_aa: CASNLGLASSYNEQFF; cdr3_nt: TGTGCCAGCAACCTAGGACTTGCCAGCTCCTACAATGAGCAGTTCTTC
clone_size: many; v_call: TRBV18; j_call: TRBJ2-2; d_call: -; cdr3_aa: CASSPLEYTGELFF; cdr3_nt: TGTGCCAGCTCACCATTGGAGTATACCGGGGAGCTGTTTTTT
clone_size: few; v_call: TRBV6-2/TRBV6-3; j_call: TRBJ2-3; d_call: TRBD2; cdr3_aa: CASSAHLWGGSTDTQYF; cdr3_nt: TGTGCCAGCAGTGCCCACTTGTGGGGGGGTAGCACAGATACGCAGTATTTT
clone_size: many; v_call: TRBV30; j_call: TRBJ1-4; d_call: -; cdr3_aa: CAWRALGARKEKLFF; cdr3_nt: TGTGCCTGGAGGGCATTAGGCGCCCGTAAAGAAAAACTGTTTTTT
clone_size: many; v_call: TRBV10-3; j_call: TRBJ2-6; d_call: TRBD1; cdr3_aa: CAISRGQLDSGANVLTF; cdr3_nt: TGTGCCATCAGCAGGGGACAGTTAGACTCTGGGGCCAACGTCCTGACTTTC
clone_size: many; v_call: TRBV19; j_call: TRBJ2-7; d_call: -; cdr3_aa: CASSIPGRDGYEQYF; cdr3_nt: TGTGCCAGTAGTATCCCAGGCCGGGACGGCTACGAGCAGTACTTC
clone_size: many; v_call: TRBV28; j_call: TRBJ2-7; d_call: -; cdr3_aa: CASSLKYEQYF; cdr3_nt: TGTGCCAGCAGTCTCAAATACGAGCAGTACTTC
clone_size: many; v_call: TRBV20-1; j_call: TRBJ1-1; d_call: TRBD1; cdr3_aa: CSAAGGITMNTEAFF; cdr3_nt: TGCAGTGCGGCAGGGGGCATAACTATGAACACTGAAGCTTTCTTT
clone_size: few; v_call: TRBV6-2/TRBV6-3; j_call: TRBJ2-7; d_call: -; cdr3_aa: CASRTDRILRSYEQYF; cdr3_nt: TGTGCCAGCAGAACCGACAGGATCCTACGGTCCTACGAGCAGTACTTC
clone_size: many; v_call: TRBV30; j_call: TRBJ1-5; d_call: -; cdr3_aa: CAWGRDWGQPQHF; cdr3_nt: TGTGCCTGGGGTAGGGATTGGGGCCAGCCCCAGCATTTT
clone_size: many; v_call: TRBV6-2/TRBV6-3; j_call: TRBJ1-5; d_call: TRBD1; cdr3_aa: CASSYASTGPRGQPQHF; cdr3_nt: TGTGCCAGCAGTTACGCCTCGACAGGGCCTCGGGGTCAGCCCCAGCATTTT
clone_size: many; v_call: TRBV18; j_call: TRBJ2-7; d_call: -; cdr3_aa: CASSRQAHYEQYF; cdr3_nt: TGTGCCAGCTCGCGACAGGCACACTACGAGCAGTACTTC
clone_size: many; v_call: TRBV2; j_call: TRBJ1-1; d_call: TRBD1; cdr3_aa: CASRDRGTDTEAFF; cdr3_nt: TGTGCCAGCCGGGACAGGGGAACCGACACTGAAGCTTTCTTT
clone_size: many; v_call: TRBV11-3; j_call: TRBJ2-7; d_call: -; cdr3_aa: CASSPGRGRRSYEQYF; cdr3_nt: TGTGCCAGCAGCCCGGGGAGGGGGCGTCGGTCCTACGAGCAGTACTTC
clone_size: -; v_call: TRBV12-3/TRBV12-4; j_call: TRBJ2-1; d_call: -; cdr3_aa: CASSSGVTGLEQFF; cdr3_nt: TGTGCCAGCAGTTCGGGGGTGACAGGGCTTGAGCAGTTCTTC
clone_size: few; v_call: TRBV5-5; j_call: TRBJ2-5; d_call: TRBD2; cdr3_aa: CASSSGRGGETQYF; cdr3_nt: TGTGCCAGCAGCTCCGGACGGGGAGGGGAGACCCAGTACTTC